A single sample gave rise to the 26 T cell receptor beta chains below, sequenced in a study of T cell clonality in common variable immunodeficiency. The protocol was immunoSEQ multiplex PCR, while the TCRdb copy is restricted to in-frame clones and leaves out a portion. The sample is made up of 30,000 to 40,000 clones, none counted only once. The specimen was peripheral blood mononuclear cells. These receptor sequences come from a person between 18 and 75 years old in good health.

A word on this clone: The CDR3 is cut off 3 residues early in the read; its end comes from the germline J gene. The chain combines TRBV2 with TRBJ2-2, with D perhaps TRBD1 (5 bases). The germline V gene has CDR1 SNHLY and CDR2 FYNNEI. The CDR3 is 16 residues long. CDR3 protein: CAGVGGSPSGANVLFF. The DNA read from the CDR3 is TGTGCCGGCGTGGGCGGCAGCCCCTCTGGGGCCAACGTG.

This clone was observed a handful of times. Read coverage stops 3 residues before the CDR3 terminus; the germline J gene supplies the remainder. The V call is TRBV6-2 or TRBV6-3, the J call TRBJ1-5; no firm D call. V was cut by 0 bases and J by 7 bases, with 7 bases left in between. The CDR3 totals 13 residues. Looked up from germline, CDR1 is MNHEY and CDR2 is SVGEGT. The part of the CDR3 DNA that was read is TGTGCCAGCAGTTACTCAACCGGGCAGCCC. Encoded protein: CASSYSTGQP. The entire CDR3 protein reads CASSYSTGQPQHF.

There are many counts of this clone. The CDR3 end is not reached by the read, which stops 3 residues before it; the germline J gene fills it in. The V and J genes are TRBV7-9 and TRBJ1-4, with TRBD1 matching over 7 bases. This CDR3 contains 15 residues. The junction had 8 bases not matched to a gene; V was cut back by 2 bases and J by 8 bases. CDR1 and CDR2 from the germline V gene are SEHNR and FQNEAQ (reference sequence). CDR3 in amino acids: CASSLKEGTVEKLFF. The sequenced part of the CDR3 DNA is TGTGCCAGCAGCTTAAAGGAGGGGACAGTGGAAAAA.

Concerning this clone itself: The read gets to within 3 residues of the CDR3 end, and the germline J gene fills in the rest. The chain recombines TRBV6-1 with TRBJ1-6, with D perhaps TRBD1 (5 bases). The V end was cut by 2 bases, the J end by 0 bases, with 14 bases between. The CDR3 spans 18 residues. Germline CDR1 reads MNHNS; CDR2 reads SASEGT. The covered CDR3 bases are TGTGCCAGCAGTGAAACAGGCAGGGCCTACTCCTATAATTCACCC. Protein sequence: CASSETGRAYSYNSP. The CDR3 reads in full as CASSETGRAYSYNSPLHF.

The covered CDR3 bases are TGTGCCAGCAGCTTAGCGCGGGCAGGAAAGTTGGTAAAG. Translating it yields CASSLARAGKLVK. The whole CDR3 region reads CASSLARAGKLVKLFF. This chain connects TRBV7-6 to TRBJ2-2, with a tentative D call TRBD2 (5 bases). The CDR3 end lies 3 residues beyond the end of the read and is filled in from the germline J gene. The germline CDR1 and CDR2 sequences are SGHVS and FNYEAQ. The CDR3 loop spans 16 amino acids.

This clone was observed many times. The read finishes 3 residues shy of the CDR3 end, and the germline J gene is used to complete it. The chain employs TRBV5-1 and TRBJ1-1, with D possibly TRBD1 on 5 matching bases. Trimming took off 0 bases at V and 4 bases at J, with 13 bases between the two ends. The CDR3 runs to 15 residues. Looked up from germline, CDR1 is SGHRS and CDR2 is YFSETQ. The CDR3 DNA, read in part, is TGCGCCAGCAGCTTGGCAGGGAGACGGAGCACTGAA. Its protein is CASSLAGRRSTE. The entire CDR3 protein is CASSLAGRRSTEAFF.

This clone appeared many times. This CDR3 is CASRASGGAGSDTQYF. The sequenced part of the CDR3 DNA is TGTGCCAGCAGGGCTAGCGGGGGGGCCGGTTCAGATACG. V usage is TRBV2 and J usage is TRBJ2-3, with 12 bases that match TRBD2. The CDR3 goes on 3 residues after the read ends, and that part is filled in from the germline J gene. CDR1 and CDR2 (germline): SNHLY, FYNNEI. The CDR3 runs 16 residues. The V gene end was trimmed by 6 bases and the J gene end by 4 bases; junction bases not matched to a gene: 8.

In its sample, this clone was seen many times. The CDR3 is cut off 3 residues early in the read; its end comes from the germline J gene. This rearrangement joins TRBV24-1 to TRBJ2-1, with 8 positions matching TRBD1. V shed 6 bases, J shed 3 bases, and the junction held 21 bases outside the gene matches. From germline, CDR1 is KGHDR and CDR2 SFDVKD. The CDR3 loop spans 20 amino acids. CDR3 loop: CATSPSRQGIGRTLYNEQFF. CDR3 DNA (partial): TGTGCCACCAGTCCCTCCAGACAGGGGATAGGAAGAACCCTCTACAATGAG.

For this clone: Compared with germline, one end of the junction differs, possibly owing to a read error. The sequenced fragment ends 3 residues before the CDR3 boundary, so the rest is inferred from the germline J gene. The rearrangement joins TRBV30 to TRBJ2-1, with 9 bases lining up with TRBD1. CDR3 length equals 14 residues. From germline, CDR1 is GTSNPN and CDR2 SVGIG (reference sequence). The sequenced part of the CDR3 DNA is TGTTCCTGGTCGGACAGGGGATTGGACAATGAG. Encoded protein: CSWSDRGLDNE. The whole CDR3 reads CSWSDRGLDNEQFF.

This clone appeared many times. The CDR3 extends 3 residues past the end of the read, so its final part is completed from the germline J gene. The rearrangement uses TRBV12-3 or TRBV12-4 and TRBJ2-1; the match to TRBD2 covers 7 bases. The CDR3 is 14 amino acids. Trimming removed 7 bases from V and 8 bases from J; junction bases left unmatched: 11. The CDR3 bases that were read are TGTGCCAGCAACCATGGGGGGGGATGGGATGAG. Translating it yields CASNHGGGWDE. The complete CDR3 sequence is CASNHGGGWDEQFF.

With regard to this clone: Read coverage stops 3 residues before the CDR3 terminus; the germline J gene supplies the remainder. V and J are TRBV7-9 and TRBJ2-7, with 7 bases aligning to TRBD1. The germline V gene encodes CDR1 SEHNR and CDR2 FQNEAQ (reference sequence). J lost 5 bases, V lost 4 bases, and 8 bases had no gene match. There are 14 residues in the CDR3. The CDR3 region is CASSSRQGLNEQYF. The DNA read from the CDR3 is TGTGCCAGCAGCTCCCGACAGGGTTTAAACGAG. The variable domain in full, with the rest retrieved from reference TRBV7-9 and TRBJ2-7, is DTGVSQNPRHKITKRGQNVTFRCDPISEHNRLYWYRQTLGQGPEFLTYFQNEAQLEKSRLLSDRFSAERPKGSFSTLEIQRTEQGDSAMYLCASSSRQGLNEQYFGPGTRLTVT.

There are a few counts of this clone. Here the CDR3 reads CASSLRADTQYF. CDR3 DNA (partial): TGTGCCAGCAGTCTTAGAGCAGATACG. This chain uses TRBV7-6 with TRBJ2-3; D is ambiguous. From the germline J gene comes the end of the CDR3, since the read stops 3 residues before it. The V end was cut by 6 bases, the J end by 4 bases, with 8 bases between. Germline CDR1 is SGHVS and CDR2 is FNYEAQ. The CDR3 contains 12 residues.

This clone was seen a handful of times. Read sequence stops 3 residues before the CDR3 end, and the germline J gene provides the missing end. J is TRBJ2-4 and V is TRBV19, with 9 bases aligning to TRBD1. In germline, CDR1 is LNHDA, CDR2 SQIVND (reference sequence). CDR3 length equals 16 residues. The CDR3 reads CASSIWDRARPYGQYF. The CDR3 bases that were read are TGTGCCAGTAGTATTTGGGACAGGGCCCGGCCTTATGGT.

This clone has at least ten counts. The read halts 3 residues ahead of the CDR3 end, with the missing end drawn from the germline J gene. This chain joins TRBV7-8 and TRBJ2-1, with D perhaps matching TRBD2 (6 bases). The germline gives CDR1 SGHVS, CDR2 FQNEAQ. Between the trimmed V and J ends, which lost 5 bases and 6 bases, there was a span of 11 bases. This CDR3 is built from 13 residues. Partial CDR3 DNA: TGTGCCAGCAGCCCCCTGGGGGGCAATGAG. Encoded protein: CASSPLGGNE. The whole CDR3 is CASSPLGGNEQFF. The variable domain in full, completed from reference TRBV7-8 and TRBJ2-1, reads GAGVSQSPRYKVAKRGQDVALRCDPISGHVSLFWYQQALGQGPEFLTYFQNEAQLDKSGLPSDRFFAERPEGSVSTLKIQRTQQEDSAVYLCASSPLGGNEQFFGPGTRLTVL.

This clone occurred a few times. The read terminates 3 residues ahead of where the CDR3 ends, so the germline J gene completes it. This chain uses TRBV7-9 with TRBJ2-2; 8 nucleotides line up with TRBD1. This CDR3 spans 14 amino acids. Germline V CDR1 and CDR2: SEHNR, FQNEAQ (reference sequence). The CDR3 here is CASSTDRVYEKLFF. The sequenced part of the CDR3 DNA is TGTGCCAGCAGCACGGACAGGGTTTACGAAAAG.

The table lists this clone with many counts. The read stops 3 residues short of the end of the CDR3; the missing end is completed from the germline J gene. The V call is TRBV30, the J call TRBJ2-3; D uncertain. CDR3 size: 13 residues. The germline CDR1 and CDR2 sequences are GTSNPN and SVGIG (reference sequence). V lost 3 bases and J lost 8, with 15 bases in between. CDR3 protein: CAWRLVSSGTQYF. The part of the CDR3 DNA that was read is TGTGCCTGGAGGCTTGTGAGCTCGGGTACG.

This clone appeared many times. The read gets to within 3 residues of the CDR3 end, and the germline J gene fills in the rest. This chain uses TRBV6-2 or TRBV6-3 with TRBJ2-7; D gene unclear. In germline, CDR1 is MNHEY, CDR2 SVGEGT. The CDR3 length is 12 residues. Deletions cut 2 bases from V and 2 bases from J, with 4 bases between. Here the CDR3 reads CASSYGPYEQYF. The sequenced CDR3 bases are TGTGCCAGCAGTTACGGGCCCTACGAG.

Note on this clone: The read stops 3 residues short of the end of the CDR3; the missing end is completed from the germline J gene. J is TRBJ2-7 and V is TRBV2; tentatively, D is TRBD1 (6 bases). Germline V lookup: CDR1 SNHLY, CDR2 FYNNEI. Trimming left V 3 bases short and J 3 bases short, with 9 bases between. This CDR3 has 13 residues. The CDR3 is CASSDNRDYEQYF. The CDR3 DNA, read in part, is TGTGCCAGCAGTGATAACAGGGACTACGAG. Drawing the rest from reference TRBV2 and TRBJ2-7, the complete variable domain is EPEVTQTPSHQVTQMGQEVILRCVPISNHLYFYWYRQILGQKVEFLVSFYNNEISEKSEIFDDQFSVERPDGSNFTLKIRSTKLEDSAMYFCASSDNRDYEQYFGPGTRLTVT.

This clone was seen only a few times. Read coverage stops 3 residues before the CDR3 terminus; the germline J gene supplies the remainder. The rearrangement joins TRBV19 to TRBJ2-5, with D tentatively TRBD2 (6 bases). CDR1 LNHDA and CDR2 SQIVND come from the germline V gene (reference sequence). The germline V and J ends were trimmed by 6 bases and 2 bases, with 10 bases remaining between them. This CDR3 is built from 13 residues. CDR3 DNA (partial): TGTGCCAGTAGGAGTGGGGGGCAAGAGACC. It specifies CASRSGGQET. The CDR3 reads in full as CASRSGGQETQYF.

This clone showed up many times. The DNA ends 3 residues before the CDR3 does, and the rest of the CDR3 is filled in from the germline J gene. The chain joins TRBV18 to TRBJ1-2; 11 bases line up with TRBD1. The CDR3 consists of 15 residues. V gave up 3 bases and J gave up 2 bases; unmatched junction bases: 2. Per the germline V gene, CDR1 is KGHSH and CDR2 is LQKENI. The CDR3: CASSPGTGGNYGYTF. The CDR3 DNA, read in part, is TGTGCCAGCTCACCCGGGACAGGGGGAAACTATGGC. Combining the CDR3 with reference TRBV18 and TRBJ1-2 gives the whole variable domain NAGVMQNPRHLVRRRGQEARLRCSPMKGHSHVYWYRQLPEEGLKFMVYLQKENIIDESGMPKERFSAEFPKEGPSILRIQQVVRGDSAAYFCASSPGTGGNYGYTFGSGTRLTVV.

Comments on this clone: The CDR3 is cut off 3 residues early in the read; its end comes from the germline J gene. The chain has TRBV18 and TRBJ1-1; 8 bases fit TRBD1. V lost 3 bases, J lost 7 bases, and 10 bases stayed unmatched. The CDR3 sequence is 15 residues long. Germline CDR1 reads KGHSH; CDR2 reads LQKENI. CDR3 amino acids: CASSPNHQGAGEAFF. The covered CDR3 bases are TGTGCCAGCTCACCTAATCATCAGGGGGCTGGTGAA.

This clone has at least ten counts. CDR3 sequence: CASSLDASSYEQYF. The CDR3 DNA, read in part, is TGCGCCAGCAGCTTGGATGCCAGCTCCTACGAG. The chain employs TRBV5-1 and TRBJ2-7; D unclear. The DNA ends 3 residues before the CDR3 does, and the rest of the CDR3 is filled in from the germline J gene. The CDR3 extends over 14 amino acids. The V end lost 0 bases, the J end lost 0 bases, and 7 bases lay between the germline ends. CDR1 and CDR2 (germline): SGHRS, YFSETQ.

This clone was found many times. The DNA ends 3 residues before the CDR3 does, and the rest of the CDR3 is filled in from the germline J gene. The chain links TRBV30 to TRBJ1-1; D is uncertain. Germline V gene sequence: CDR1 GTSNPN, CDR2 SVGIG (reference sequence). V was clipped by 0 bases and J by 1 base, with 6 bases between them. CDR3 size: 13 residues. The CDR3 spells CAWSVLGNTEAFF. The sequenced part of the CDR3 DNA is TGTGCCTGGAGTGTACTCGGGAACACTGAA.

Remarks on this clone: Read data end 3 residues before the CDR3 end; the end is taken from the germline J gene. The rearrangement uses TRBV19 and TRBJ2-7, with 10 bases that match TRBD1. V was clipped by 5 bases and J by 3 bases; unmatched bases: 7. Germline CDR1 LNHDA, CDR2 SQIVND (reference sequence). The CDR3 is made up of 15 amino acids. The CDR3 loop is CASSPATGGFYEQYF. The sequenced part of the CDR3 DNA is TGTGCCAGTAGTCCAGCGACAGGGGGCTTCTACGAG.

This clone was observed many times. The read ends 3 residues shy of where the CDR3 ends; the end is completed using the germline J gene. The chain recombines TRBV5-1 with TRBJ1-4, with D uncertain. The germline V gene encodes CDR1 SGHRS and CDR2 YFSETQ. Trimming removed 7 bases at V and 0 bases at J, with 10 bases between. The length of the CDR3 is 14 residues. The sequenced part of the CDR3 DNA is TGCGCCAGCGCCCGCCGCGCAACTAATGAAAAA. It specifies CASARRATNEK. The entire CDR3 sequence reads CASARRATNEKLFF.

This clone was seen ten or more times. Read sequence stops 3 residues before the CDR3 end, and the germline J gene provides the missing end. The rearrangement uses TRBV7-8 and TRBJ2-5; 7 bases fit TRBD2. CDR1 is SGHVS, CDR2 FQNEAQ, per germline. J lost 2 bases, V lost 1 base, and 10 bases had no gene match. The CDR3 covers 17 residues. CDR3 sequence: CASSLVGRGRGQETQYF. The DNA read from the CDR3 is TGTGCCAGCAGCTTAGTAGGGCGCGGGAGAGGGCAAGAGACC.